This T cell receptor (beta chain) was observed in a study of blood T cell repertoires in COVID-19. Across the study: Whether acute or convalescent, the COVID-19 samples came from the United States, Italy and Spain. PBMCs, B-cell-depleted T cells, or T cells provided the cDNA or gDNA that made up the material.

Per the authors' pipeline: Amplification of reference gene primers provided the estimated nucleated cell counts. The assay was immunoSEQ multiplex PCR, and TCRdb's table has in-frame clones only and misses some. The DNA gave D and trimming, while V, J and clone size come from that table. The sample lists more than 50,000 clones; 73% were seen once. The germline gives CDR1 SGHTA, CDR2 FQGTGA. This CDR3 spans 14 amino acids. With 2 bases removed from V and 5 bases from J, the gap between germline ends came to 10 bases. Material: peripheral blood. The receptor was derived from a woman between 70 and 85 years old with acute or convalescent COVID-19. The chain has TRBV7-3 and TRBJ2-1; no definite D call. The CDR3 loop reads CASSLLVGDNEQFF. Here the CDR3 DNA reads TGTGCCAGCAGCTTATTGGTCGGAGACAATGAGCAGTTCTTC.